The following is a T cell receptor (beta chain) sequence with its context. Its antigen has not been determined. No base quality information exists; no much larger clone differs at one position. The sample comes from a study of identical twins (dated by TCRdb to the mid-2010s). General notes on the study: TCR alpha and beta repertoires from monozygotic twins, unrelated adults of various ages and cord blood were deep-sequenced to test whether fetal clonotypes persist. To rule out contamination, replicate twin experiments were performed at different times with different library preparation protocols. The investigation overall reported the following: Abundant cord blood beta clonotypes had fewer insertions, young adult naive repertoires showed a similar but weaker trend, and memory repertoires showed no such trend. In monozygotic twins, out-of-frame TCR alpha sharing was systematically underestimated by recombination models, although the models agreed with sharing between unrelated individuals. Because the same donors could not be followed over many years, conclusions were based on cross-sectional statistical analysis. Zero-insertion analyses could be partly confounded by invariant T cells such as MAIT and iNKT, though diverse VJ usage argued against such confounding for most clonotypes. Compared with coincidental sharing between unrelated individuals, out-of-frame TCR alpha sequences shared between twins showed an excess of sequences with low generation probability. A weaker excess of twin sharing was found in beta out-of-frame sequences because the signal-to-noise ratio was lowered by fewer shared sequences.

Library preparation used 5' RACE. For sequencing, an Illumina HiSeq 2000 was employed. A universal primer binding site was introduced by template switching, and a unique molecular identifier was present in the final cDNA, enabling accurate counting of TCR cDNA molecules. Specific primers in the conserved constant-segment region were used to synthesize first-strand cDNA for TCR alpha and beta chains. Each cDNA library was double barcoded, with a SMART-Mk sample barcode plus Illumina barcodes, to control for contamination. TruSeq adapter sequences along with Illumina sample barcodes were introduced in two successive PCR steps. Sequencing of the TCR alpha and beta cDNA libraries was done on the Illumina HiSeq platform using custom primers. Per the authors' processing: Unique molecular identifiers were extracted from raw reads with MiGEC, and CDR3 positions were determined with MiXCR. For each individual, recombination models were inferred using an EM algorithm with the repgenHMM and IGoR tools. The analysis of shared clonotypes was done with the tcR package in R, with sharing normalized by the product of cloneset sizes. Out-of-frame nonproductive sequences were analyzed to study raw recombination free of thymic and clonal selection effects. The raw public reads went through TCRdb reprocessing: fastp at Q25, MiXCR clone calling, in-frame beta chains kept. Under each unique CDR3 protein, matching rows form one entry showing the most common genes and DNA. For this entry, the V and J calls and clone size follow TCRdb and not the study's own pipeline. This sample is represented by 500,000 to 550,000 distinct CDR3 sequences; approximately 20% of them were singletons. The top ten clonotypes cover around 0.5% of the sample.

Every donor in the study was a healthy Caucasian. The twin cohort comprised three pairs of female monozygotic twins, all aged roughly 18 to 29 years. Positive isolation kits from Invitrogen were used to isolate CD4+ and CD8+ T cell populations. These data were also reused for a study on yellow fever vaccine responses in identical twins. Drawing on the second study: The authors reported that the T cell response to vaccination in identical twins appeared partly convergent and partly personalized. In identical twins, the study followed T cell clones that responded to the vaccine with precision.

The sample consisted of CD4+ T cells sorted from blood. The clonotype was recovered from a woman aged 18-29 years in good health.

For the CDR3, the sequence is CASSQAAWIGGELFF. DNA sequence: TGTGCCAGCAGCCAAGCAGCTTGGATCGGCGGGGAGCTGTTTTTT. Recombination connected TRBV3-1 to TRBJ2-2, with no D gene named confidently. The germline ends are 13 bases apart after V is trimmed by 1 base and J by 7 bases. The CDR3 spans 15 residues, from the cysteine through the phenylalanine. Only the CDR3 DNA stays, 45 bases, in frame from base 1. From the germline V gene (reference sequence), CDR1 is LGHDT and CDR2 is YNNKEL.